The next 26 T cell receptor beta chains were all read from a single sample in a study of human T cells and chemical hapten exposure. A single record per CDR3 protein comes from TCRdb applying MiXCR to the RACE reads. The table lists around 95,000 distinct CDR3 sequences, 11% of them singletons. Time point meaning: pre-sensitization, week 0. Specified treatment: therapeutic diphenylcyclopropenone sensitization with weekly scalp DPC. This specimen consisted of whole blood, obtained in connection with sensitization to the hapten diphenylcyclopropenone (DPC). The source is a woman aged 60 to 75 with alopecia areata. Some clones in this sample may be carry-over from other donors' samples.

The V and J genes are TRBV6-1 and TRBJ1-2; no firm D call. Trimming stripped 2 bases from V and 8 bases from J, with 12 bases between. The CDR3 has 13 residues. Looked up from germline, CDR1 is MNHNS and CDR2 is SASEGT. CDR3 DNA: TGTGCCAGCAGTGAAAGAAGGGTCGGCGGCTACACCTTC. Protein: CASSERRVGGYTF.

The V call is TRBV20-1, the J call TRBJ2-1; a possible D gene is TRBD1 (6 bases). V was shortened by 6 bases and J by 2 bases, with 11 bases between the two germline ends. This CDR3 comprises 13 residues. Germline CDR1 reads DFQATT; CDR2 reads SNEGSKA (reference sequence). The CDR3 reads CSALGATYNEQFF. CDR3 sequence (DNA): TGCAGTGCCTTGGGGGCGACCTACAATGAGCAGTTCTTC.

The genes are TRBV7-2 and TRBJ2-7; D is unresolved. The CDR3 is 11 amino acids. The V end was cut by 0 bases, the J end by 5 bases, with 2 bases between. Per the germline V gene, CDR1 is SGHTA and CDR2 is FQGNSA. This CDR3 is CASSLAHEQYF. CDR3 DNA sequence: TGTGCCAGCAGCTTAGCTCACGAGCAGTACTTC. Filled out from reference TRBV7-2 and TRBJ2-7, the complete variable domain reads GAGVSQSPSNKVTEKGKDVELRCDPISGHTALYWYRQSLGQGLEFLIYFQGNSAPDKSGLPSDRFSAERTGGSVSTLTIQRTQQEDSAVYLCASSLAHEQYFGPGTRLTVT.

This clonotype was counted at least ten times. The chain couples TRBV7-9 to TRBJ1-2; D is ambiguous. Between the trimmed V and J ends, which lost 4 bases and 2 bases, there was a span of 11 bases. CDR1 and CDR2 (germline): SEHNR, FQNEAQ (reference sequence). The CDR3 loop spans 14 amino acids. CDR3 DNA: TGTGCCAGCAGCTCGCGGACTGTGAACTATGGCTACACCTTC. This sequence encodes CASSSRTVNYGYTF.

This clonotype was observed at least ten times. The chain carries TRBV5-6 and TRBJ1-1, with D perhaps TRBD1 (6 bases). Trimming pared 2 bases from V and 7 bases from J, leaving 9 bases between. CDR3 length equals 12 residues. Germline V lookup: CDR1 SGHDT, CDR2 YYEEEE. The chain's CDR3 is CASSFQTGEAFF. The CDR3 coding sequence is TGTGCCAGCAGCTTTCAGACAGGTGAAGCTTTCTTT.

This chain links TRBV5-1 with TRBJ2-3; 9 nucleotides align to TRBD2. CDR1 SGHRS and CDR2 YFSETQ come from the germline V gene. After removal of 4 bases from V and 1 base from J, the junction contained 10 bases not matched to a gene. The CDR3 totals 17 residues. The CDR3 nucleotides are TGCGCCAGCAGCATGGATAGCGGGGGTGGTGGCACAGATACGCAGTATTTT. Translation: CASSMDSGGGGTDTQYF.

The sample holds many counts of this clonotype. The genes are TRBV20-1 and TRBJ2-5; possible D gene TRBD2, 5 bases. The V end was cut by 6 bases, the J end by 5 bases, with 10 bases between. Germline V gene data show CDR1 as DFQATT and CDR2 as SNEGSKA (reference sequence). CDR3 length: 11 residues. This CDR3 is CSAHGGETQYF. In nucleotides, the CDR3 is TGCAGTGCCCACGGCGGGGAGACCCAGTACTTC.

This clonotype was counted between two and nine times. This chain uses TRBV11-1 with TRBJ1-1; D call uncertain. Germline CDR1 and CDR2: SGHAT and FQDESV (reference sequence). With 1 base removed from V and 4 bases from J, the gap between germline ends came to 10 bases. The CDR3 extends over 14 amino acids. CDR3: CASSLELVGTEAFF. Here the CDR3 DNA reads TGTGCCAGCAGCTTAGAATTAGTCGGCACTGAAGCTTTCTTT.

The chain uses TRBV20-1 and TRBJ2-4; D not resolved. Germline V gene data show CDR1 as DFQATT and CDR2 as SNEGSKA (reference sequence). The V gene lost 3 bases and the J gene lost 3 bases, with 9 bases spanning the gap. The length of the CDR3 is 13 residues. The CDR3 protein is CSASRYSKNIQYF. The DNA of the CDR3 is TGCAGTGCTAGTCGGTATAGCAAAAACATTCAGTACTTC.

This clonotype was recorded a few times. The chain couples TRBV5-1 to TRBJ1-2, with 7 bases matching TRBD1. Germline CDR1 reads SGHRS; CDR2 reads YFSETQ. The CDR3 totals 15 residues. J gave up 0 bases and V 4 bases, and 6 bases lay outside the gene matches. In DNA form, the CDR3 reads TGCGCCAGCAGCCCGGAAGGGACAGCTAACTATGGCTACACCTTC. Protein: CASSPEGTANYGYTF.

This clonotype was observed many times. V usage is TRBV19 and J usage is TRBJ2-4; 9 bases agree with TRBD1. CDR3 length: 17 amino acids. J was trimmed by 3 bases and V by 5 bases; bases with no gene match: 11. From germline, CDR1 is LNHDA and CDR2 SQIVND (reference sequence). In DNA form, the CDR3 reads TGTGCCAGTAGTCTCCACCGGGACAGGGTGGGCAAAAACATTCAGTACTTC. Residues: CASSLHRDRVGKNIQYF.

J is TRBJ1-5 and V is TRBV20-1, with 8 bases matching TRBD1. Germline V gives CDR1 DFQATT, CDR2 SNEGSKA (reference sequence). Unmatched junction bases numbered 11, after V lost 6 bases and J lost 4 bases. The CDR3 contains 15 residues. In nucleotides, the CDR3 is TGCAGTGCGCAAGGACAGGGTACGGGGAATCAGCCCCAGCATTTT. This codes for CSAQGQGTGNQPQHF.

The CDR3 DNA follows: TGCGCCAGCCGACCGACAACCTGGGCAGATACGCAGTATTTT. As protein: CASRPTTWADTQYF. The chain joins TRBV5-1 to TRBJ2-3; D is undetermined. CDR3 size: 14 residues. V was shortened by 7 bases and J by 4 bases, with 16 bases between the two germline ends. From germline, CDR1 is SGHRS and CDR2 YFSETQ. The full variable domain, rest sourced from reference TRBV5-1 and TRBJ2-3, is KAGVTQTPRYLIKTRGQQVTLSCSPISGHRSVSWYQQTPGQGLQFLFEYFSETQRNKGNFPGRFSGRQFSNSRSEMNVSTLELGDSALYLCASRPTTWADTQYFGPGTRLTVL.

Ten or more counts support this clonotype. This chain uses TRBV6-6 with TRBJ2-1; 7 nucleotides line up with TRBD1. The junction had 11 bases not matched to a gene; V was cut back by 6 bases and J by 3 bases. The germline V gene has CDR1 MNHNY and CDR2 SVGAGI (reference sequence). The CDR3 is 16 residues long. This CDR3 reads CASSPRGDRDYNEQFF. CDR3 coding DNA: TGTGCCAGCAGCCCCCGGGGTGACAGGGACTACAATGAGCAGTTCTTC.

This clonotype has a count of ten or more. DNA for the CDR3: TGCGCCAGCAGCCAACCGGGACAGGGGGGCGATGAGCAGTTCTTC. Translated, it gives CASSQPGQGGDEQFF. The chain links TRBV4-1 to TRBJ2-1; 11 bases map to TRBD1. Trimming cost V 2 bases and J 8 bases; bases outside gene matches: 5. The CDR3 extends over 15 amino acids. Germline values: CDR1 MGHRA, CDR2 YSYEKL.

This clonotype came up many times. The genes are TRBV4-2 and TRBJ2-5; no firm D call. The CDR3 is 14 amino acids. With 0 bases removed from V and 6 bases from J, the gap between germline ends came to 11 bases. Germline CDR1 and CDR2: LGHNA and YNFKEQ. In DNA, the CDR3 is TGTGCCAGCAGCCAAGACCCCAGCCCCCAGACCCAGTACTTC. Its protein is CASSQDPSPQTQYF.

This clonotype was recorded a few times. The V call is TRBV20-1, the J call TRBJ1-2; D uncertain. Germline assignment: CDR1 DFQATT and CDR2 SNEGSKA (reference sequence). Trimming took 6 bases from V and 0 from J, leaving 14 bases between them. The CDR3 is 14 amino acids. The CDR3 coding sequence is TGCAGTGCCAGCATTGCGGGTTCTAACTATGGCTACACCTTC. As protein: CSASIAGSNYGYTF.

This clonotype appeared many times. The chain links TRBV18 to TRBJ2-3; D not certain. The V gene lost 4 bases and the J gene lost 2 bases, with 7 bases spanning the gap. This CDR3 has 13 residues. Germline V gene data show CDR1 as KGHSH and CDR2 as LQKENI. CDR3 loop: CASSQSHTDTQYF. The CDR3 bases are TGTGCCAGCTCACAGTCTCACACAGATACGCAGTATTTT.

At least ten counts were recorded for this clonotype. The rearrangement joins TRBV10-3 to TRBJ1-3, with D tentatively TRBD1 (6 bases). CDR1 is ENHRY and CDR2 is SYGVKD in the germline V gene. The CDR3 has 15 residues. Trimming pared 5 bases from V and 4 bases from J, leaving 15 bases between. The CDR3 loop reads CAISPAGAGGNTIYF. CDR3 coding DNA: TGTGCCATCAGTCCGGCAGGGGCAGGCGGAAACACCATATATTTT.

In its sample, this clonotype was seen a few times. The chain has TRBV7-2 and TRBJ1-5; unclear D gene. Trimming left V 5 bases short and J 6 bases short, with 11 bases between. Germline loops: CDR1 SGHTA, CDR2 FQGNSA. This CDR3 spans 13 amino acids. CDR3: CASSPGLLQPQHF. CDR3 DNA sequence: TGTGCCAGCAGCCCGGGCCTCCTTCAGCCCCAGCATTTT.

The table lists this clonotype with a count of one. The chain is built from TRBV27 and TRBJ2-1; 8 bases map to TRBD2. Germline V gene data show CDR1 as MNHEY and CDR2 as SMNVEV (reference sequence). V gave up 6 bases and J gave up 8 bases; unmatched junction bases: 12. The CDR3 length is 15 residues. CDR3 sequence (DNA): TGTGCCAGCAGCCATACTAGCGGCCGGATCGATGAGCAGTTCTTC. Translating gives CASSHTSGRIDEQFF.

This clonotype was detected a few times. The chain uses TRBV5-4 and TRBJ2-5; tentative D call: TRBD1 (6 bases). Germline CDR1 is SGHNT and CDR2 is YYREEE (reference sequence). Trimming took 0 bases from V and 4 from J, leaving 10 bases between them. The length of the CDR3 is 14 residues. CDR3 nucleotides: TGTGCCAGCAGCTTGGAGGGGGTCCGAGAGACCCAGTACTTC. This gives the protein CASSLEGVRETQYF.

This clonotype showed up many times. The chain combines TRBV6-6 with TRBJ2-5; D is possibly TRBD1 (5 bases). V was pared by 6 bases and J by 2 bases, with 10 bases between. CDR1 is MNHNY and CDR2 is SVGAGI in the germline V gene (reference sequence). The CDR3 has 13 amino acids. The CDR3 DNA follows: TGTGCCAGCAGAGGACACAGTCAAGAGACCCAGTACTTC. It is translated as CASRGHSQETQYF.

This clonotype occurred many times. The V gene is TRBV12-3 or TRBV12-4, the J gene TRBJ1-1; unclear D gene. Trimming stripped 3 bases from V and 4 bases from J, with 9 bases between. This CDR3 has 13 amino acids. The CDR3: CASSFLVSTEAFF. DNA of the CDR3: TGTGCCAGCAGTTTTCTCGTAAGCACTGAAGCTTTCTTT.

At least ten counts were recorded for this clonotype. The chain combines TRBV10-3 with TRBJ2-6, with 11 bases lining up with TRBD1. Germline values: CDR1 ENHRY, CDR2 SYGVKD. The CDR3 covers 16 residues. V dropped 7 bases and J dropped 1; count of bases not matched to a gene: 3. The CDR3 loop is CAITRDRGSGANVLTF. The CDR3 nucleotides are TGTGCCATCACCCGGGACAGGGGGTCTGGGGCCAACGTCCTGACTTTC.

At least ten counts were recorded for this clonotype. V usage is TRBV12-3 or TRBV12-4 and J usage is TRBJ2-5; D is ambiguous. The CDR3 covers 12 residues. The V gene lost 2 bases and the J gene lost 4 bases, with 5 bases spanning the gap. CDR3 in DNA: TGTGCCAGCAGTTTATCACCAGAGACCCAGTACTTC. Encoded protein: CASSLSPETQYF.